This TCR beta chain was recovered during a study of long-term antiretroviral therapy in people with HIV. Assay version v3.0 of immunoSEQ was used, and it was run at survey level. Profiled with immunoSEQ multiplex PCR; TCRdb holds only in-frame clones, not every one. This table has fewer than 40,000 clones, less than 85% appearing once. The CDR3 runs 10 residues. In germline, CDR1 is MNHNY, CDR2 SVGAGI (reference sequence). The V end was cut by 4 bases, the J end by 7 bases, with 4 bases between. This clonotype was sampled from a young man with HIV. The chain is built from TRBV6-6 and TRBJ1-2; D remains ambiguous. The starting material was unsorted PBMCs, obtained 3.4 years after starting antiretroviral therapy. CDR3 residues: CASSSGGYTF. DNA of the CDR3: TGTGCCAGCAGTTCGGGTGGCTACACCTTC.